This T cell receptor beta chain was recovered during a study of shared clonotypes between healthy human individuals. Recent vaccinations or acute infections were absent in the healthy HIV-negative adult donors. This CDR3 spans 15 amino acids. V dropped 4 bases and J dropped 2 bases, with 15 bases sitting between them. Germline V gene data show CDR1 as SEHNR and CDR2 as FQNEAQ (reference sequence). TCRdb's table, derived via immunoSEQ multiplex PCR, lists solely in-frame clones and lacks some. The table records under 350,000 clones, around 87% of them present only once. This clone was recorded only once. The antigen is undetermined. Study conclusions and caveats: It was observed that 4% to 6% of naive CD4 clonotypes were shared across several donors.

What was sequenced was memory CD8+ T cells sorted from blood. Subset meaning: CD45RO+ cells pooled with CCR7-negative TemRA cells. The TCR originated in a man between 18 and 35 years old in good health. This chain joins TRBV7-9 and TRBJ2-7; either TRBD1 or TRBD2 may supply D (5 bases each). CDR3 bases: TGTGCCAGCAGCTCACCCGGGACCCCTACCTACGAGCAGTACTTC. Protein product: CASSSPGTPTYEQYF.